The 18 T cell receptor beta chains in this list originate from one sample, sequenced in a study of T cells in Graves' hyperthyroidism and ophthalmopathy. TCR beta CDR3 regions were amplified from RNA transcripts. The TCR CDR3 first-round RT-PCR relied on the HTBI primer set. TCRdb reanalysed the multiplex PCR reads using MiXCR and keeps one entry per CDR3 protein. The sample includes approximately 870,000 distinct CDR3 sequences, over 35% of them seen just once. The material sequenced was blood. The receptors originated from a man aged 18 to 29 with Graves' hyperthyroidism.

This clonotype turned up a few times. This sequence joins TRBV11-3 and TRBJ2-5, with 7 bases identical to TRBD2. This CDR3 has 14 amino acids. After removal of 5 bases from V and 5 bases from J, the junction contained 8 bases not matched to a gene. The germline CDR1 and CDR2 sequences are SGHNT and YENEEA. The CDR3 is CASSADSGRETQYF. The CDR3 nucleotides are TGTGCCAGCAGCGCCGACTCCGGGAGGGAGACCCAGTACTTC.

This clonotype was found a few times. CDR3 amino acids: CASSVETKETQYF. In nucleotides, the CDR3 is TGTGCCAGCAGCGTCGAGACAAAAGAGACCCAGTACTTC. V gene TRBV9 combines with J gene TRBJ2-5, with D unclear. The V end was cut by 2 bases, the J end by 3 bases, with 8 bases between. CDR1 is SGDLS and CDR2 is YYNGEE in the germline V gene. The CDR3 has 13 amino acids.

The V and J genes are TRBV11-2 and TRBJ2-5, with 7 bases matching TRBD2. The CDR3 is 15 amino acids. Trimming cost V 5 bases and J 3 bases; bases outside gene matches: 9. CDR1 is SGHAT, CDR2 FQNNGV, per germline. The CDR3 spells CASSPAQRGKETQYF. The CDR3 nucleotides read TGTGCCAGCAGCCCGGCCCAGCGGGGAAAAGAGACCCAGTACTTC.

The chain employs TRBV9 and TRBJ1-1, with a possible D match to TRBD1 (6 bases). Germline V gene lookup returns CDR1 SGDLS and CDR2 YYNGEE. V lost 0 bases and J lost 1, with 16 bases in between. The CDR3 spans 17 residues. The CDR3 reads CASSVGGRGGPNTEAFF. The CDR3 nucleotides are TGTGCCAGCAGCGTAGGGGGTAGGGGGGGCCCGAACACTGAAGCTTTCTTT.

This clonotype was counted many times. The chain joins TRBV12-3 or TRBV12-4 to TRBJ1-6; D might be TRBD1 (5 bases). The CDR3 runs to 14 residues. The ends were cut back, 5 bases at V and 9 bases at J, with 14 bases in the middle. CDR3 sequence: CASSLGAQSSPLHF. As DNA, the CDR3 is TGTGCCAGCAGTCTCGGGGCACAGAGTTCACCCCTCCACTTT.

This clonotype appeared many times. The gene calls are TRBV7-6 and TRBJ2-7; TRBD2 might be the D (6 bases). The V end lost 1 base, the J end lost 5 bases, and 9 bases lay between the germline ends. CDR3 length: 13 amino acids. The germline V gene encodes CDR1 SGHVS and CDR2 FNYEAQ. The CDR3 coding sequence is TGTGCCAGCAGCTTAGGGAGGGGACACGAGCAGTACTTC. Translated, it gives CASSLGRGHEQYF.

This clonotype was picked up many times. This sequence joins TRBV19 and TRBJ1-2; D is unresolved. V was trimmed by 10 bases and J by 7 bases, leaving 13 bases between them. Germline V CDR1 and CDR2: LNHDA, SQIVND (reference sequence). The CDR3 sequence is 11 residues long. The CDR3 DNA reads TGTGCCATTTTTGCGGGCGGTGGCTACACCTTC. Amino acids: CAIFAGGGYTF.

The CDR3 DNA is TGCGCCAGCAGCCAGACCGGGACAGGGATCTACGAGCAGTACTTC. Translating gives CASSQTGTGIYEQYF. The chain uses TRBV4-1 and TRBJ2-7, with 9 bases lining up with TRBD1. There are 15 residues in the CDR3. The germline V gene encodes CDR1 MGHRA and CDR2 YSYEKL. V lost 3 bases to trimming and J lost 3 bases; unmatched junction nucleotides: 6.

The chain carries TRBV7-2 and TRBJ2-5; TRBD2 matches at 9 bases. Trimming cost V 4 bases and J 5 bases; bases outside gene matches: 14. Per the germline V gene, CDR1 is SGHTA and CDR2 is FQGNSA. The CDR3 is 17 residues long. The CDR3 spells CASSSDGSGGPGETQYF. The CDR3, as DNA: TGTGCCAGCAGCTCAGATGGTAGCGGGGGCCCGGGGGAGACCCAGTACTTC. Together with reference TRBV7-2 and TRBJ2-5, the CDR3 gives the full variable domain: GAGVSQSPSNKVTEKGKDVELRCDPISGHTALYWYRQSLGQGLEFLIYFQGNSAPDKSGLPSDRFSAERTGGSVSTLTIQRTQQEDSAVYLCASSSDGSGGPGETQYFGPGTRLLVL.

In this sample, this clonotype turned up a few times. DNA for the CDR3: TGCAGTGCTAGAGACGGGACCCAAGAGACCCAGTACTTC. It yields the protein CSARDGTQETQYF. This chain connects TRBV20-1 to TRBJ2-5; D is tentatively TRBD1 or TRBD2 (5 bases each). This CDR3 spans 13 amino acids. V lost 0 bases, J lost 1 base, and 6 bases lay in between. Germline assignment: CDR1 DFQATT and CDR2 SNEGSKA (reference sequence).

The chain carries TRBV6-6 and TRBJ2-7; D gene uncertain. Trimming took off 7 bases at V and 4 bases at J, with 5 bases between the two ends. Per the germline V gene, CDR1 is MNHNY and CDR2 is SVGAGI (reference sequence). The CDR3 runs 10 residues. The CDR3 sequence: CASKLYEQYF. The CDR3 DNA reads TGTGCCAGCAAGTTGTACGAGCAGTACTTC.

V usage is TRBV6-6 and J usage is TRBJ2-7; D is ambiguous. This CDR3 contains 13 residues. Germline V gene lookup returns CDR1 MNHNY and CDR2 SVGAGI (reference sequence). The V and J ends lost 1 base and 5 bases respectively, with 9 bases between them. The CDR3, as DNA: TGTGCCAGCAGTTACTTACAGACGGACGAGCAGTACTTC. Translation: CASSYLQTDEQYF.

As concerns this clonotype: This may be a read error: a much more frequent sequence differs by one nucleotide. V is TRBV6-5 and J is TRBJ1-3, with D unresolved. Germline values: CDR1 MNHEY, CDR2 SVGAGI. The CDR3 loop spans 13 amino acids. CDR3: CAISYSVKDTIYF. The CDR3, as DNA: TGTGCCATCAGTTACTCGGTGAAGGACACCATATATTTT.

The chain has TRBV10-2 and TRBJ2-7; 9 bases map to TRBD1. Germline CDR1 reads WSHSY; CDR2 reads SAAADI. Germline trimming cut 7 bases from V and 3 bases from J; bases unmatched to any gene: 7. The CDR3 runs 14 residues. DNA of the CDR3: TGCGCCAGCACCCAATGGGACAGGGACTACGAGCAGTACTTC. Its translation: CASTQWDRDYEQYF.

This clonotype was counted at least ten times. This chain links TRBV10-3 with TRBJ2-5, with D hard to call. Germline lookup yields CDR1 ENHRY and CDR2 SYGVKD. V shed 3 bases and J shed 1 base, with 6 bases lying between them. CDR3 length: 13 amino acids. CDR3 DNA: TGTGCCATCAGTGATGGAATCCAAGAGACCCAGTACTTC. The encoded protein is CAISDGIQETQYF.

V gene TRBV12-3 or TRBV12-4 combines with J gene TRBJ1-2; D remains unclear. The CDR3 contains 14 residues. Trimming shortened V by 2 bases and J by 6 bases, and 13 bases separated the two germline ends. The CDR3: CASSLLLRHDGYTF. CDR3 DNA sequence: TGTGCCAGCAGTTTACTGCTACGACACGATGGCTACACCTTC.

In its sample, this clonotype was seen many times. The chain couples TRBV5-1 to TRBJ2-7; 9 nucleotides line up with TRBD2. J gave up 5 bases and V 3 bases, and 6 bases lay outside the gene matches. The CDR3 is 14 amino acids. Per the germline V gene, CDR1 is SGHRS and CDR2 is YFSETQ. Written as DNA, the CDR3 is TGCGCCAGCAGCTCCGGGACTAGCTTGAACGAGCAGTACTTC. Its protein is CASSSGTSLNEQYF.

This clonotype was found a few times. This rearrangement joins TRBV19 to TRBJ1-1, with TRBD1 matching 7 bases. Germline V lookup: CDR1 LNHDA, CDR2 SQIVND (reference sequence). The junction had 7 bases not matched to a gene; V was cut back by 2 bases and J by 4 bases. The CDR3 is made up of 15 amino acids. CDR3 region: CASSIYSGGATEAFF. The DNA of the CDR3 is TGTGCCAGTAGTATATATTCAGGGGGGGCCACTGAAGCTTTCTTT.